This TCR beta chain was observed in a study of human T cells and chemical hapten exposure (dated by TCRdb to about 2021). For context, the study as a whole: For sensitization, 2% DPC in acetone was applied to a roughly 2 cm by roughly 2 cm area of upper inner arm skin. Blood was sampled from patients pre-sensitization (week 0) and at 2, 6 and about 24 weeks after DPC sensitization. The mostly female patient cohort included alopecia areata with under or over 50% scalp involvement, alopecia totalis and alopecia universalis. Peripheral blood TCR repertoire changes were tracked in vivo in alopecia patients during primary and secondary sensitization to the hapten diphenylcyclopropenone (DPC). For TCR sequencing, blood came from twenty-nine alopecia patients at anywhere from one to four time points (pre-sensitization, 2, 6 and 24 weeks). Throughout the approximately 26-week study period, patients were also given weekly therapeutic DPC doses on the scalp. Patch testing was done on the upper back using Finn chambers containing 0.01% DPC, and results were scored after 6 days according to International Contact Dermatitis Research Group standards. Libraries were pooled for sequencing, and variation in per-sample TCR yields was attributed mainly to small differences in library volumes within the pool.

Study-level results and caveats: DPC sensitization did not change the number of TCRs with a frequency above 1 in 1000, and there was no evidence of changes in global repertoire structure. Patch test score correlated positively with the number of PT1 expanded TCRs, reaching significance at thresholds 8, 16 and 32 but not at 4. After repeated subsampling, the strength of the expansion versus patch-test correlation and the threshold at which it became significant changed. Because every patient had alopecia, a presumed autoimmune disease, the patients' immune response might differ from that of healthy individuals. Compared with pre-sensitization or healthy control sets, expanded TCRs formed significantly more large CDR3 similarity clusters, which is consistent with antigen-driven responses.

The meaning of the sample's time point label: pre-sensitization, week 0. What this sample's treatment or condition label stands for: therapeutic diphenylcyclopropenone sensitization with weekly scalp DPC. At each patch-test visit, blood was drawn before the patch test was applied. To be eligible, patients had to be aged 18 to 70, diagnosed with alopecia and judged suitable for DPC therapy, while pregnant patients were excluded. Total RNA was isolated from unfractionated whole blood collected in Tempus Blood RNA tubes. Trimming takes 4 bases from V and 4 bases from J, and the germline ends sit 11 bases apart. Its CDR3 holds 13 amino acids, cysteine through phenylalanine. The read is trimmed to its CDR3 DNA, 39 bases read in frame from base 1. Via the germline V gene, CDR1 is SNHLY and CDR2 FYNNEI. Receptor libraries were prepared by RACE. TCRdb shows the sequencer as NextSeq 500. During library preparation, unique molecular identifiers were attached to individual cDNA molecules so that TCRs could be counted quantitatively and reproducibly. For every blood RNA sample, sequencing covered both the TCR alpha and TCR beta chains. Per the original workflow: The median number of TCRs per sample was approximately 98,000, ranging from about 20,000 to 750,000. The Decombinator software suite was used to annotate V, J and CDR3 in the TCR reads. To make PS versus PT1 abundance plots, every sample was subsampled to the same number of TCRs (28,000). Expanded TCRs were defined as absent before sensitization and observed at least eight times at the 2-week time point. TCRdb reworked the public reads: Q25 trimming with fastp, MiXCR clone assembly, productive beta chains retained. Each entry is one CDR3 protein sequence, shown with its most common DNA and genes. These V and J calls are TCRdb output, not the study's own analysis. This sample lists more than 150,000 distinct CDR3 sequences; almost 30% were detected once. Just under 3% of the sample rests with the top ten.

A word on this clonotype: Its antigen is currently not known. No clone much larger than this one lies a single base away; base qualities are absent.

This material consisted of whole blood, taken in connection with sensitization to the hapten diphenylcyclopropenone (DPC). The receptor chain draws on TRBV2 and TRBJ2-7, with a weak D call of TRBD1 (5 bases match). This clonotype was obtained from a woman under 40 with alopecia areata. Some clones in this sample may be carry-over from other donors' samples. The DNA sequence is TGTGCCAGCAGTGTGACAGTAACTTACGAGCAGTACTTC. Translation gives CASSVTVTYEQYF. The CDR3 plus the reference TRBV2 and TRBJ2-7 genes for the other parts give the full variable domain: EPEVTQTPSHQVTQMGQEVILRCVPISNHLYFYWYRQILGQKVEFLVSFYNNEISEKSEIFDDQFSVERPDGSNFTLKIRSTKLEDSAMYFCASSVTVTYEQYFGPGTRLTVT.